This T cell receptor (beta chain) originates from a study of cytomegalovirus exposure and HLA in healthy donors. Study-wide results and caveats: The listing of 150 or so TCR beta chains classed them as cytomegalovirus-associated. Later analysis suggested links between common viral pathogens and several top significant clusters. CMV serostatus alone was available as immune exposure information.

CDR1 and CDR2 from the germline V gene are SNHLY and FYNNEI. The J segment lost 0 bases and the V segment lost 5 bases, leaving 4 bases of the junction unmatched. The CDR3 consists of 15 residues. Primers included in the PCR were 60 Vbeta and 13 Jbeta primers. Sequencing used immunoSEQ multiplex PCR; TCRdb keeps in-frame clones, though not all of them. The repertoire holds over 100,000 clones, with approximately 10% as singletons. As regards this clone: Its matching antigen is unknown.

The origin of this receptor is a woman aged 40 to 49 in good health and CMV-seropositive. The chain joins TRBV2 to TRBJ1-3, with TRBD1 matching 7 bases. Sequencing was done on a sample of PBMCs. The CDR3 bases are TGTGCCAGCAGTACAGGGGTTTTCTCTGGAAACACCATATATTTT. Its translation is CASSTGVFSGNTIYF.